This TCR beta chain was documented in a study of shared clonotypes between healthy human individuals. Study-level information: Three men and two women, aged 18 to 49, were donors. Points from the study as a whole: Enrolling few donors narrowed the genetic and exposure-history diversity that was represented.

Clones were read by immunoSEQ multiplex PCR, and TCRdb kept only the in-frame ones, dropping some. The repertoire holds some 500,000 clones, with roughly three quarters as singletons. The healthy adult donors were HIV-negative and reported no recent acute infections or vaccinations. Extraction of genomic DNA in unsorted samples used around 82 million PBMCs. The germline V gene has CDR1 SNHLY and CDR2 FYNNEI. There are 15 residues in the CDR3. The V gene end was trimmed by 5 bases and the J gene end by 5 bases; junction bases not matched to a gene: 5. A word on this clone: As yet, its antigen is unknown.

This chain joins TRBV2 and TRBJ2-2; the match to TRBD2 covers 10 bases. The sequence came from a woman aged 40 to 55 in good health. Some clones in this sample may be carry-over from other donors' samples. Sequencing was done on a sample of PBMCs. CDR3 in amino acids: CASSPGTSVTGELFF. The DNA for the CDR3 is TGTGCCAGCAGTCCCGGGACTAGCGTTACCGGGGAGCTGTTTTTT.